This paragraph reports one T cell receptor (beta chain). The method was immunoSEQ multiplex PCR; TCRdb's version includes in-frame clones alone and lacks a portion of them. Among about 40,000 clones listed, around 93% were seen once. The data were taken from a study of ipilimumab plus nivolumab after autologous stem cell transplantation. This receptor was obtained from a male donor with multiple myeloma. The material sequenced was PBMCs, taken in a trial of ipilimumab plus nivolumab as post-transplant consolidation.

CDR3 bases: TGTGCCAGCAGTGAAAGCGGGCGGGGGCGAAACAATGAGCAGTTCTTC. Residues: CASSESGRGRNNEQFF. This sequence joins TRBV6-1 and TRBJ2-1, with a tentative D call TRBD2 (7 bases). The germline V gene has CDR1 MNHNS and CDR2 SASEGT. Between the trimmed V and J ends, which lost 2 bases and 5 bases, there was a span of 16 bases. The CDR3 runs 16 residues.